Sequencing of this T cell receptor beta chain was carried out in a study of T cell responses to AZD1222 COVID-19 vaccine (dated by TCRdb to the early 2020s). General notes on the study: AZD1222 recipients given second doses at about 4 weeks or at about 12 weeks were pooled, since spike-specific TCR depth and breadth were not found to differ between the two schedules. A total of 233 trial participants underwent TCR sequencing, of whom about 200 received two doses of AZD1222 and roughly 25 received two doses of the MenACWY control vaccine. Trial participants were enrolled into age subgroups of 18-55, 56-69 and 70-plus years, which contained approximately 150, 28 and 58 TCR-sequenced participants, respectively. General study outcomes and caveats: In the small 56-69-year group, the increase in depth fell short of significance, most likely because of low power. Participants were mostly white British, with more females than males. The authors suggested clonal diversity may have been underestimated. After two AZD1222 doses, spike-specific TCR breadth and depth were significantly higher than at day 0 and than in MenACWY recipients. Reportedly, almost half of the unique spike-specific TCRs recognized epitopes lying outside the regions that are mutated in the B.1.351 and B.1.1.7 variants. Because no day 14 peak-response samples were available, the repertoires could be characterized only after the peak T cell response. The vaccine-associated CD4 TCRs covered the entire spike protein, and the dominant responses fell in regions 160-218 and 743-854. Conclusions about previously exposed vaccinees were limited because only six or seven AZD1222 recipients were SARS-CoV-2 seropositive at baseline.

CDR1 and CDR2 (MNHEY, SMNVEV) derive from the germline V gene (reference sequence). Trimming costs V 8 bases and J 2 bases, and their ends lie 20 bases apart. Its CDR3 holds 16 amino acids, cysteine through phenylalanine. The kept DNA is CDR3 alone, 48 bases in frame from the first base. With regard to this clone: The antigen it binds to is not known. Base qualities are not provided; no much larger clone lies one nucleotide away.

The time point label corresponds to: baseline before first vaccination. Vaccinee samples were obtained from the UK trials COV001 and COV002, which included a single-blind randomized controlled phase 2/3 trial of AZD1222 (ChAdOx1 nCoV-19) in healthy adults. For TCRbeta chain sequencing, PBMC samples from trial participants were taken at day 0 and at day 28 after the second dose. The CDR3 regions of human TCRbeta chains were analyzed by immunosequencing. On the authors' methods: TCRs in the repertoires were matched against a reference library of SARS-CoV-2-specific TCRs that had been generated with the MIRA antigen-specificity platform. Breadth was defined as the fraction of unique TCRs that were SARS-CoV-2-associated, and depth was defined as the fraction of total T cells that were SARS-CoV-2-associated. Each spike-specific TCR was assigned to its reactive spike region and to a CD4 or CD8 class using the MIRA data. Log10-transformed breadth and depth values were compared by one-way ANOVA with Sidak's multiple comparisons tests. The table was pulled from immuneACCESS by TCRdb, which kept in-frame rearrangements only. Such tables lose some clones; where checked, under half of the loss comes from unresolved V genes, and the rest has no known cause. V and J calls and clone size come straight from that table; D and trimming were deduced from the DNA. Here the sample has around 190,000 clones; roughly 92% occur a single time. Roughly 1.3% of the sample is held by the ten biggest clonotypes.

This receptor was identified in an adult in good health. This receptor chain uses TRBV27 and TRBJ2-3; the D gene is unclear. Sequencing was performed on peripheral blood, taken on day 0 of AZD1222 vaccination. The DNA sequence follows: TGTGCCAGCGTATCCCGCGTAGGAGAAGACACAGATACGCAGTATTTT. It encodes CASVSRVGEDTDTQYF.